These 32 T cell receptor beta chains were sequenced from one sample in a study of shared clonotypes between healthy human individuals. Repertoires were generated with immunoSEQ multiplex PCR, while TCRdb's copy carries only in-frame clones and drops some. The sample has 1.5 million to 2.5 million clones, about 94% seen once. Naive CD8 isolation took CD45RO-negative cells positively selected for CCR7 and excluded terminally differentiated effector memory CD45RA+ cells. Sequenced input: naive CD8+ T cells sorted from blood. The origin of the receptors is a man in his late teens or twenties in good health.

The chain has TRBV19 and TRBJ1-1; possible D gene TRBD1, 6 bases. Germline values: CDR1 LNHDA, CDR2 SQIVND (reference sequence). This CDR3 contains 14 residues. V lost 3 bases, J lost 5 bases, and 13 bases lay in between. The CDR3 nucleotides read TGTGCCAGTAGTATCGCGGGGGCGCAAACTGAAGCTTTCTTT. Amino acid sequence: CASSIAGAQTEAFF.

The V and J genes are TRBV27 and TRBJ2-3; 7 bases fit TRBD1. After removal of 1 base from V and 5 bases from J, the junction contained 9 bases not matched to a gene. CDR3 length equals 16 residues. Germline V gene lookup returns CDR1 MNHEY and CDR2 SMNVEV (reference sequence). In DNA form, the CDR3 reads TGTGCCAGCAGTTTATACAGGGGAATGGGGATAGATACGCAGTATTTT. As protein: CASSLYRGMGIDTQYF.

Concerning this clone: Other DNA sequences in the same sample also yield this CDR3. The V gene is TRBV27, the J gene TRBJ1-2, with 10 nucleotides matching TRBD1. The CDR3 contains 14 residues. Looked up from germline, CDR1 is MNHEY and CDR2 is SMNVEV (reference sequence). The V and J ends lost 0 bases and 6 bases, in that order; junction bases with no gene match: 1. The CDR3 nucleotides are TGTGCCAGCAGTTTATCCGGGACAGGGGATGGCTACACCTTC. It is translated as CASSLSGTGDGYTF.

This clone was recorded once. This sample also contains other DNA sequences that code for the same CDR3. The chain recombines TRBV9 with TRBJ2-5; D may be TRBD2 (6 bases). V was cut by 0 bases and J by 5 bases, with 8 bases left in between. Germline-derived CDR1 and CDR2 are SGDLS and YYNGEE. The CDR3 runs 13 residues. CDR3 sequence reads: CASSVGGGETQYF. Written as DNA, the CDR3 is TGTGCCAGCAGCGTAGGAGGAGGGGAGACCCAGTACTTC. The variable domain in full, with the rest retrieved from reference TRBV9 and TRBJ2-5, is DSGVTQTPKHLITATGQRVTLRCSPRSGDLSVYWYQQSLDQGLQFLIQYYNGEERAKGNILERFSAQQFPDLHSELNLSSLELGDSALYFCASSVGGGETQYFGPGTRLLVL.

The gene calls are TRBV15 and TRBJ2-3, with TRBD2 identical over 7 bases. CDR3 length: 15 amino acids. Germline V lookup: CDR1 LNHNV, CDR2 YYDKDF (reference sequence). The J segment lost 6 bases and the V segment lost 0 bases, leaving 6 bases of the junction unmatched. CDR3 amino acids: CATSRDRGSGDTQYF. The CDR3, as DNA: TGTGCCACCAGCAGAGATCGCGGGAGTGGGGATACGCAGTATTTT.

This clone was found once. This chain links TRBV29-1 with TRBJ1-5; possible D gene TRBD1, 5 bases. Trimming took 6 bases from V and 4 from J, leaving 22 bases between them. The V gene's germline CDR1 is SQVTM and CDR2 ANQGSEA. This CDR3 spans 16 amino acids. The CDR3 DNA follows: TGCAGCGTCCCGGGACGGAGTTTACCCGATAATCAGCCCCAGCATTTT. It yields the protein CSVPGRSLPDNQPQHF.

CDR3 residues: CASSVGLTDEKLFF. In DNA, the CDR3 is TGTGCCAGCAGCGTTGGACTCACGGATGAAAAACTGTTTTTT. This sequence joins TRBV9 and TRBJ1-4; D call uncertain. CDR1 is SGDLS and CDR2 is YYNGEE in the germline V gene. The CDR3 totals 14 residues. The V end lost 2 bases, the J end lost 6 bases, and 11 bases lay between the germline ends. The whole variable domain, filled in from reference TRBV9 and TRBJ1-4, reads DSGVTQTPKHLITATGQRVTLRCSPRSGDLSVYWYQQSLDQGLQFLIQYYNGEERAKGNILERFSAQQFPDLHSELNLSSLELGDSALYFCASSVGLTDEKLFFGSGTQLSVL.

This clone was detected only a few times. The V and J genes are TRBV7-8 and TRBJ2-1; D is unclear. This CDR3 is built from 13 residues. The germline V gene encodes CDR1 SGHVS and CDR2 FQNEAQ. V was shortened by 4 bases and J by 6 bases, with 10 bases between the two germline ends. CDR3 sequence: CASSSRVGNEQFF. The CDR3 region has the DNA TGTGCCAGCAGCTCCCGGGTAGGCAATGAGCAGTTCTTC. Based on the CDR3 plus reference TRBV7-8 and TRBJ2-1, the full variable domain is GAGVSQSPRYKVAKRGQDVALRCDPISGHVSLFWYQQALGQGPEFLTYFQNEAQLDKSGLPSDRFFAERPEGSVSTLKIQRTQQEDSAVYLCASSSRVGNEQFFGPGTRLTVL.

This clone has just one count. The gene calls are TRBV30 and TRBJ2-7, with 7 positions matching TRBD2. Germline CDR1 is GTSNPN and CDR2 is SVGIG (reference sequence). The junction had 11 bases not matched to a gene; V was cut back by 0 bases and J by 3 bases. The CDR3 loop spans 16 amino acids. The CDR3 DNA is TGTGCCTGGAGTGTATACCCGGGACTACTCTTCTACGAGCAGTACTTC. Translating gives CAWSVYPGLLFYEQYF. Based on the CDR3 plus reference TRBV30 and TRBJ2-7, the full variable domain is SQTIHQWPATLVQPVGSPLSLECTVEGTSNPNLYWYRQAAGRGLQLLFYSVGIGQISSEVPQNLSASRPQDRQFILSSKKLLLSDSGFYLCAWSVYPGLLFYEQYFGPGTRLTVT.

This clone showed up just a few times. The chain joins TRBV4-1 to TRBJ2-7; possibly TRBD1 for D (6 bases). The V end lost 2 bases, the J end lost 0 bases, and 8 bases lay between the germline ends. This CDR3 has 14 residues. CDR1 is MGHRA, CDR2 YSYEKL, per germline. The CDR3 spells CASSQPDSSYEQYF. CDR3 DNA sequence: TGCGCCAGCAGCCAACCGGACAGCTCCTACGAGCAGTACTTC.

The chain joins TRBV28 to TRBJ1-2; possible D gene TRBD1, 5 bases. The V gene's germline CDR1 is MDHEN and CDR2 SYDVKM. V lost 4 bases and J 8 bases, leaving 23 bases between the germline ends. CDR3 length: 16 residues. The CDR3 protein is CASSSQKTDAMGGYTF. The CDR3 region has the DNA TGTGCCAGCAGTTCACAGAAGACAGATGCAATGGGGGGCTACACCTTC.

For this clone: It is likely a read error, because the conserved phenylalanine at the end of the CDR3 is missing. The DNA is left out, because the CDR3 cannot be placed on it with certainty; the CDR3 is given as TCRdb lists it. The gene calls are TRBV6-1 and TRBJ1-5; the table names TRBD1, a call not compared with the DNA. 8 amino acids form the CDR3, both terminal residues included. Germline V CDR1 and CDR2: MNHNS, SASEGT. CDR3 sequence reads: CAWTGECG.

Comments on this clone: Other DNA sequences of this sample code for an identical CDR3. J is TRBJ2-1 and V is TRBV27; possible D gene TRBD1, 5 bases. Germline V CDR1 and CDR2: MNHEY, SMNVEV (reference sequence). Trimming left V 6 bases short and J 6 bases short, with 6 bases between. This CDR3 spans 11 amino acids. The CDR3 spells CASRRGNEQFF. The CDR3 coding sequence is TGTGCCAGCAGAAGGGGCAATGAGCAGTTCTTC.

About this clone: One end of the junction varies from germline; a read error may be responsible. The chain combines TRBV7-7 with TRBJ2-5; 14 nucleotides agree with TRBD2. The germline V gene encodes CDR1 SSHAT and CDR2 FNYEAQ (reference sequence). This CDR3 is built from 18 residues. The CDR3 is CASSLAGTSGSIQETQYF. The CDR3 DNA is TGTGCTAGCAGCTTAGCCGGGACTAGCGGGAGTATACAAGAGACCCAGTACTTC. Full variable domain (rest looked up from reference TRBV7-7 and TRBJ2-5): GAGVSQSPRYKVTKRGQDVTLRCDPISSHATLYWYQQALGQGPEFLTYFNYEAQPDKSGLPSDRFSAERPEGSISTLTIQRTEQRDSAMYRCASSLAGTSGSIQETQYFGPGTRLLVL.

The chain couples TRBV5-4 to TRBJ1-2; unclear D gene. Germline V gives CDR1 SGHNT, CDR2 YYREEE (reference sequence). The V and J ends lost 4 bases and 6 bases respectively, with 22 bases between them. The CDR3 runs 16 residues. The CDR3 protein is CASSHSTGPQRDGYTF. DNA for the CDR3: TGTGCCAGCAGCCATAGTACCGGGCCTCAGCGAGATGGCTACACCTTC.

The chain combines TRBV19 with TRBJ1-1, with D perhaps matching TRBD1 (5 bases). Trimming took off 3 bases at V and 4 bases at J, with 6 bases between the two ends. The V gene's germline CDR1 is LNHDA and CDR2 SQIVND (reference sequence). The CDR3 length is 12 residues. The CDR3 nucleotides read TGTGCCAGTAGTATCAGGGTCACTGAAGCTTTCTTT. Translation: CASSIRVTEAFF.

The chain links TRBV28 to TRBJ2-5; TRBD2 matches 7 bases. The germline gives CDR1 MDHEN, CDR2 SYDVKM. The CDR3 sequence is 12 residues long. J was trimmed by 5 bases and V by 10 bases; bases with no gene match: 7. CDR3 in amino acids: CATAGVGETQYF. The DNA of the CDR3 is TGTGCCACGGCGGGGGTGGGCGAGACCCAGTACTTC.

The CDR3 DNA reads as TGTGCCTGGAGGGGAGGGGACAGGGCCATCTACACTGAAGCTTTCTTT. Its protein is CAWRGGDRAIYTEAFF. The chain links TRBV30 to TRBJ1-1; 9 bases map to TRBD1. This CDR3 contains 16 residues. Germline assignment: CDR1 GTSNPN and CDR2 SVGIG (reference sequence). The V segment lost 3 bases and the J segment 3 bases; nucleotides outside the gene matches: 11.

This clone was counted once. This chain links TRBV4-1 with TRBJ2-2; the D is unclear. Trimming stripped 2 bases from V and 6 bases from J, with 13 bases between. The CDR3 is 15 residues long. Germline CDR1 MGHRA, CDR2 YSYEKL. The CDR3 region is CASSQHPDRAGELFF. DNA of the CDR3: TGCGCCAGCAGCCAACACCCTGATCGGGCCGGGGAGCTGTTTTTT.

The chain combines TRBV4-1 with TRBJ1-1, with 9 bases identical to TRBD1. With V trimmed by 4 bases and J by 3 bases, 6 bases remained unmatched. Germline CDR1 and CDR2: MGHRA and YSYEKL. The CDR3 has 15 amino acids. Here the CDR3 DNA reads TGCGCCAGCAGCCCTAGGACAGGGGTCTACACTGAAGCTTTCTTT. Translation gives CASSPRTGVYTEAFF.

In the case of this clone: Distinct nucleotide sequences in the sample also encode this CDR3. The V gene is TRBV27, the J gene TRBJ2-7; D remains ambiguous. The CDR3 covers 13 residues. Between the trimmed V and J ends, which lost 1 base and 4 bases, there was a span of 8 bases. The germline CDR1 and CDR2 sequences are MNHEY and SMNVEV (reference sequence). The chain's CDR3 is CASSLFPGYEQYF. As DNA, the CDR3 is TGTGCCAGCAGTTTATTCCCCGGATACGAGCAGTACTTC.

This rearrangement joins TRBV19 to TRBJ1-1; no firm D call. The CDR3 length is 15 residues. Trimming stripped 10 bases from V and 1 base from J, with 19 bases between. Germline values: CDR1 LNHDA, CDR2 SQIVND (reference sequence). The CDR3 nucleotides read TGTGCCACATCGGATCTCCGCGGGGAGAACACTGAAGCTTTCTTT. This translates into CATSDLRGENTEAFF.

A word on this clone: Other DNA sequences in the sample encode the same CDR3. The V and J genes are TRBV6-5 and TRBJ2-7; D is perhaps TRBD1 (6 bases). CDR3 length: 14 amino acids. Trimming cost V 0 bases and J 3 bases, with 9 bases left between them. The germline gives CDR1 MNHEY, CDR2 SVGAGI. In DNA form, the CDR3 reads TGTGCCAGCAGTTACTCGGGCAGGGGCTACGAGCAGTACTTC. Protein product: CASSYSGRGYEQYF.

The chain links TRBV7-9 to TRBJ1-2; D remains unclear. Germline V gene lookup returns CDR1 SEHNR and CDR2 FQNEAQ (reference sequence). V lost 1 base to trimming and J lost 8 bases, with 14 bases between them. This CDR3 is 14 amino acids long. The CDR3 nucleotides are TGTGCCAGCAGCTTAGGGTTCGGCTCAGTGGGCTACACCTTC. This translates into CASSLGFGSVGYTF. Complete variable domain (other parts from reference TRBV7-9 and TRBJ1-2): DTGVSQNPRHKITKRGQNVTFRCDPISEHNRLYWYRQTLGQGPEFLTYFQNEAQLEKSRLLSDRFSAERPKGSFSTLEIQRTEQGDSAMYLCASSLGFGSVGYTFGSGTRLTVV.

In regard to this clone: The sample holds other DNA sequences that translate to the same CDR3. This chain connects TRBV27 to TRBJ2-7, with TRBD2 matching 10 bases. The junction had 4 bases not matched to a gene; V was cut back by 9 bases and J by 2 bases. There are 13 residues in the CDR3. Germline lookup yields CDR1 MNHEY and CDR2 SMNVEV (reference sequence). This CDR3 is CASGLAEAYEQYF. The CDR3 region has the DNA TGTGCCAGTGGACTAGCGGAAGCCTACGAGCAGTACTTC.

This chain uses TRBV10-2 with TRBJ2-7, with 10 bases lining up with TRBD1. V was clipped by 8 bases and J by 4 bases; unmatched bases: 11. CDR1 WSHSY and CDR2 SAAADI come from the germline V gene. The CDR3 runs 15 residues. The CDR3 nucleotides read TGCGCCAGCCTAGATTTAGGGACAGGGGCTTACGAGCAGTACTTC. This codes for CASLDLGTGAYEQYF.

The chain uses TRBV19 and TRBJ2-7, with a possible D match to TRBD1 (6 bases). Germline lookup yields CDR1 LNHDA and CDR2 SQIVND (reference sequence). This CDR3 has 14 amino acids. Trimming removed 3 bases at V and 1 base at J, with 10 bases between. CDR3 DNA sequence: TGTGCCAGTAGTATCCGGGACATGTCCTACGAGCAGTACTTC. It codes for CASSIRDMSYEQYF.

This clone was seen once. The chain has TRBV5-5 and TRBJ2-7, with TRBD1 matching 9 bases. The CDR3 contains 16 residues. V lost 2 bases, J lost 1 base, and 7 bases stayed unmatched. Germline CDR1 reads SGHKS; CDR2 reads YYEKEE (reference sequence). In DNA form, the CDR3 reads TGTGCCAGCAGCTTACCCTCGGGACAGGGTTCCTACGAGCAGTACTTC. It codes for CASSLPSGQGSYEQYF.

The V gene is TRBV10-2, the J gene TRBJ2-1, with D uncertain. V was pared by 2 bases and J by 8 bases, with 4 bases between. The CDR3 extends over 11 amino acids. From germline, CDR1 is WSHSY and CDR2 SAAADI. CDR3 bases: TGCGCCAGCAGTGAGGTGTATGAGCAGTTCTTC. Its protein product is CASSEVYEQFF.

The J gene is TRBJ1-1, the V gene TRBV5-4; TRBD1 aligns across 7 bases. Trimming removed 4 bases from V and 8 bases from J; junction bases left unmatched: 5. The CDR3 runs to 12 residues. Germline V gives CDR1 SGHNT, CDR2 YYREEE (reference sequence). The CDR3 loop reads CASSLRQGEAFF. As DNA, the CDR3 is TGTGCCAGCAGCCTCCGACAGGGAGAAGCTTTCTTT.

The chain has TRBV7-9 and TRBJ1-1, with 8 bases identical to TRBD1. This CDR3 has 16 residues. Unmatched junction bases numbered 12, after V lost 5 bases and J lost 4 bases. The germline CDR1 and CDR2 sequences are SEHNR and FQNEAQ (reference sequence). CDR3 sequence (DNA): TGTGCCAGCAGCCCCTATACAATACAGGGGGGCACTGAAGCTTTCTTT. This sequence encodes CASSPYTIQGGTEAFF. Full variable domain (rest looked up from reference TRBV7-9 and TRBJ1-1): DTGVSQNPRHKITKRGQNVTFRCDPISEHNRLYWYRQTLGQGPEFLTYFQNEAQLEKSRLLSDRFSAERPKGSFSTLEIQRTEQGDSAMYLCASSPYTIQGGTEAFFGQGTRLTVV.

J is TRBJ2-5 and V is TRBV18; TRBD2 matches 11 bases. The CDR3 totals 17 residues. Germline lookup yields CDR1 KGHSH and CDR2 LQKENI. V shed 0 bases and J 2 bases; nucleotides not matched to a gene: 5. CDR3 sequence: CASSPPVTSGTQETQYF. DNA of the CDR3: TGTGCCAGCTCACCACCAGTGACTAGCGGGACACAAGAGACCCAGTACTTC.